This entry lists 27 T cell receptor beta chains sequenced from one sample in a study of OX40 agonist ivuxolimab in advanced cancers. The method was immunoSEQ multiplex PCR; TCRdb's version includes in-frame clones alone and lacks a portion of them. The sample has about 44,000 clones, roughly 94% seen once. The sequencing used CD4+ or CD8+ T cells sorted from blood, collected in a trial of the OX40 agonist ivuxolimab. The receptor set was obtained from an adult with an advanced solid tumor such as melanoma, head and neck, liver or kidney cancer.

CDR3 protein: CASSVGGLAYNEQFF. CDR3 DNA sequence: TGTGCCAGCAGCGTAGGGGGGCTGGCATACAATGAGCAGTTCTTC. The chain employs TRBV9 and TRBJ2-1, with D perhaps TRBD1 (6 bases). The CDR3 is 15 amino acids. Trimming stripped 0 bases from V and 4 bases from J, with 11 bases between. Germline CDR1 reads SGDLS; CDR2 reads YYNGEE.

J is TRBJ1-2 and V is TRBV29-1; no clear D gene. The CDR3 is 11 amino acids. Germline V CDR1 and CDR2: SQVTM, ANQGSEA. V was shortened by 5 bases and J by 5 bases, with 9 bases between the two germline ends. The CDR3 DNA is TGCAGCGTTAGGACGGTATATGGCTACACCTTC. This codes for CSVRTVYGYTF. Based on the CDR3 plus reference TRBV29-1 and TRBJ1-2, the full variable domain is SAVISQKPSRDICQRGTSLTIQCQVDSQVTMMFWYRQQPGQSLTLIATANQGSEATYESGFVIDKFPISRPNLTFSTLTVSNMSPEDSSIYLCSVRTVYGYTFGSGTRLTVV.

This chain links TRBV6-1 with TRBJ2-7; no clear D. The CDR3 totals 11 residues. Germline CDR1 reads MNHNS; CDR2 reads SASEGT. V was pared by 3 bases and J by 3 bases, with 3 bases between. CDR3 bases: TGTGCCAGCAGTGACAGCTACGAGCAGTACTTC. Its translation: CASSDSYEQYF.

The chain uses TRBV7-6 and TRBJ2-3, with 9 bases aligning to TRBD2. The V segment lost 0 bases and the J segment 1 base; nucleotides outside the gene matches: 5. Germline values: CDR1 SGHVS, CDR2 FNYEAQ. There are 17 residues in the CDR3. The DNA of the CDR3 is TGTGCCAGCAGCTTAGCCGCGGCTAGCGGGGGCACAGATACGCAGTATTTT. This encodes CASSLAAASGGTDTQYF.

The chain uses TRBV9 and TRBJ2-5, with TRBD2 matching over 7 bases. The closer fit of TRBJ2-7 to the DNA end suggests the J call may be wrong. The CDR3 is 14 amino acids. Germline CDR1 is SGDLS and CDR2 is YYNGEE. The CDR3 DNA is TGTGCCAGCAGCCCGCCGGGCGGGAGTTCCGAGCAGTACTTC. It encodes CASSPPGGSSEQYF.

DNA for the CDR3: TGTGCCAGCAGCGTAGGTAGATCGGAGACCCAGTACTTC. Residues: CASSVGRSETQYF. The chain uses TRBV9 and TRBJ2-5; no firm D call. V was shortened by 0 bases and J by 5 bases, with 8 bases between the two germline ends. The CDR3 extends over 13 amino acids. The germline CDR1 and CDR2 sequences are SGDLS and YYNGEE.

This clone was recorded once. The CDR3 reads CASSLGSGNEQFF. In nucleotides, the CDR3 is TGTGCCAGCAGCTTAGGTAGCGGGAATGAGCAGTTCTTC. V gene TRBV13 combines with J gene TRBJ2-1; 7 bases fit TRBD2. The ends lost 0 bases at V and 7 bases at J; junction bases unmatched: 0. The CDR3 has 13 amino acids. Looked up from germline, CDR1 is PRHDT and CDR2 is FYEKMQ (reference sequence).

The CDR3 sequence is CSVEVWSGRGNEQFF. The CDR3 DNA sequence: TGCAGCGTTGAAGTCTGGAGCGGGAGAGGTAATGAGCAGTTCTTC. This chain connects TRBV29-1 to TRBJ2-1, with 8 bases identical to TRBD2. Germline CDR1 is SQVTM and CDR2 is ANQGSEA. The CDR3 is made up of 15 amino acids. The J segment lost 7 bases and the V segment lost 1 base, leaving 9 bases of the junction unmatched.

This rearrangement joins TRBV11-3 to TRBJ2-1; the D gene is possibly TRBD2 (7 bases). V was shortened by 1 base and J by 2 bases, with 15 bases between the two germline ends. The CDR3 contains 17 residues. From germline, CDR1 is SGHNT and CDR2 YENEEA. The CDR3 is CASSLVGGEGAYNEQFF. CDR3 nucleotides: TGTGCCAGCAGCTTAGTAGGCGGGGAGGGGGCCTACAATGAGCAGTTCTTC.

This sequence joins TRBV11-3 and TRBJ1-5; a weak D match, TRBD1 (5 bases). Germline values: CDR1 SGHNT, CDR2 YENEEA. The CDR3 is 14 amino acids. V was shortened by 3 bases and J by 7 bases, with 13 bases between the two germline ends. The CDR3 protein is CASSLGTERQPQHF. The CDR3 DNA is TGTGCCAGCAGCTTGGGGACGGAAAGGCAGCCCCAGCATTTT.

The chain has TRBV7-2 and TRBJ1-1; 7 nucleotides line up with TRBD1. The CDR3 is made up of 14 amino acids. Germline loops: CDR1 SGHTA, CDR2 FQGNSA. Trimming cost V 5 bases and J 4 bases; bases outside gene matches: 7. CDR3 loop: CASSLLTGFTEAFF. The CDR3 nucleotides read TGTGCCAGCAGCCTCCTGACAGGGTTCACTGAAGCTTTCTTT.

This chain uses TRBV29-1 with TRBJ2-2, with unresolved D. The CDR3 has 15 residues. The V end lost 2 bases, the J end lost 1 base, and 11 bases lay between the germline ends. Germline V CDR1 and CDR2: SQVTM, ANQGSEA. CDR3 loop: CSVEMAQENTGELFF. In DNA form, the CDR3 reads TGCAGCGTTGAAATGGCTCAGGAGAACACCGGGGAGCTGTTTTTT.

V gene TRBV9 combines with J gene TRBJ1-2, with 7 bases that match TRBD1. CDR1 and CDR2 (germline): SGDLS, YYNGEE. The CDR3 covers 12 residues. Trimming cost V 7 bases and J 4 bases; bases outside gene matches: 4. CDR3 sequence: CASRGQPYGYTF. CDR3 sequence (DNA): TGTGCCAGCCGGGGACAGCCCTATGGCTACACCTTC.

V usage is TRBV7-2 and J usage is TRBJ1-1; 9 bases are a match to TRBD1. The V gene's germline CDR1 is SGHTA and CDR2 FQGNSA. The CDR3 consists of 12 residues. V dropped 4 bases and J dropped 8; count of bases not matched to a gene: 2. The DNA of the CDR3 is TGTGCCAGCAGCTGGGGACAGGGAGAAGCTTTCTTT. This gives the protein CASSWGQGEAFF. Using reference TRBV7-2 and TRBJ1-1 for the parts outside the CDR3, the full variable domain is GAGVSQSPSNKVTEKGKDVELRCDPISGHTALYWYRQSLGQGLEFLIYFQGNSAPDKSGLPSDRFSAERTGGSVSTLTIQRTQQEDSAVYLCASSWGQGEAFFGQGTRLTVV.

This chain uses TRBV5-4 with TRBJ1-1; D is perhaps TRBD1 (6 bases). CDR3 length: 14 residues. CDR1 is SGHNT and CDR2 is YYREEE in the germline V gene (reference sequence). Trimming removed 4 bases from V and 6 bases from J, with 16 bases in between. CDR3 in amino acids: CASSPPERGAEAFF. The CDR3 nucleotides are TGTGCCAGCAGCCCGCCGGAAAGGGGGGCTGAAGCTTTCTTT.

V gene TRBV13 combines with J gene TRBJ2-5; TRBD1 aligns across 8 bases. Trimming at V came to 5 bases and at J to 9 bases, leaving 11 bases not matched to a gene. The CDR3 has 14 residues. CDR1 PRHDT and CDR2 FYEKMQ come from the germline V gene (reference sequence). CDR3 nucleotides: TGTGCCAGCAGCACGGGACAGGACCCCCGGGCCCAGTACTTC. Amino acids: CASSTGQDPRAQYF.

CDR3 residues: CASSVAEGDYEQYF. CDR3 sequence (DNA): TGTGCCAGCAGCGTAGCGGAGGGGGACTACGAGCAGTACTTC. The chain links TRBV9 to TRBJ2-7; TRBD1 or TRBD2 may be the D gene (6 bases each). Per the germline V gene, CDR1 is SGDLS and CDR2 is YYNGEE. The V and J ends lost 0 bases and 3 bases respectively, with 10 bases between them. The CDR3 consists of 14 residues.

The chain has TRBV5-6 and TRBJ2-5, with D possibly called TRBD1 or TRBD2 (5 bases each). This CDR3 contains 15 residues. In germline, CDR1 is SGHDT, CDR2 YYEEEE. Trimming removed 1 base from V and 2 bases from J, with 12 bases in between. CDR3 coding DNA: TGTGCCAGCAGCTTGACTAGGGACGTTCAAGAGACCCAGTACTTC. Its protein is CASSLTRDVQETQYF.

This chain uses TRBV9 with TRBJ2-3; weak D call: TRBD1 (5 bases). Trimming pared 0 bases from V and 4 bases from J, leaving 9 bases between. The CDR3 totals 14 residues. The germline gives CDR1 SGDLS, CDR2 YYNGEE. CDR3 region: CASSVGGSADTQYF. CDR3 nucleotide sequence: TGTGCCAGCAGCGTAGGGGGCTCCGCAGATACGCAGTATTTT.

This rearrangement joins TRBV9 to TRBJ2-1; 7 positions match TRBD2. Trimming removed 4 bases from V and 5 bases from J; junction bases left unmatched: 6. CDR3 length equals 14 residues. CDR1 and CDR2 from the germline V gene are SGDLS and YYNGEE. In DNA form, the CDR3 reads TGTGCCAGCAGCCCGGGACTATACGACAATGAGCAGTTCTTC. It codes for CASSPGLYDNEQFF.

The chain carries TRBV6-1 and TRBJ2-1, with TRBD1 as a possible D gene (5 bases). Germline V gene sequence: CDR1 MNHNS, CDR2 SASEGT. V lost 4 bases to trimming and J lost 2 bases, with 18 bases between them. This CDR3 is 17 amino acids long. As DNA, the CDR3 is TGTGCCAGCAGTGCCCAGGGTTGGGGTCACCCCTACAATGAGCAGTTCTTC. This codes for CASSAQGWGHPYNEQFF.

The J gene is TRBJ2-3, the V gene TRBV7-2; TRBD2 matches 8 bases. CDR1 SGHTA and CDR2 FQGNSA come from the germline V gene. CDR3 size: 15 residues. J was trimmed by 3 bases and V by 8 bases; bases with no gene match: 10. CDR3 region: CASRLGSGITDTQYF. CDR3 bases: TGTGCCAGCCGTCTTGGTAGCGGGATTACAGATACGCAGTATTTT.

The genes are TRBV7-6 and TRBJ1-3, with D perhaps matching TRBD1 (6 bases). The CDR3 has 15 amino acids. CDR1 is SGHVS and CDR2 is FNYEAQ in the germline V gene. Between the trimmed V and J ends, which lost 3 bases and 4 bases, there was a span of 13 bases. CDR3: CASSLTQGSGNTIYF. As DNA, the CDR3 is TGTGCCAGCAGCTTGACCCAGGGGTCGGGAAACACCATATATTTT.

The gene calls are TRBV27 and TRBJ1-4; D is uncertain. Germline assignment: CDR1 MNHEY and CDR2 SMNVEV (reference sequence). This CDR3 has 14 residues. Trimming removed 3 bases at V and 8 bases at J, with 13 bases between. The CDR3 here is CASSFEIAGEKLFF. The CDR3 nucleotides read TGTGCCAGCAGTTTCGAAATCGCGGGGGAAAAACTGTTTTTT.

The chain uses TRBV9 and TRBJ1-2, with D possibly TRBD1 on 5 matching bases. In germline, CDR1 is SGDLS, CDR2 YYNGEE. The CDR3 runs to 14 residues. V was pared by 1 base and J by 7 bases, with 14 bases between. CDR3 in amino acids: CASSVSGDYGGYTF. The CDR3 bases are TGTGCCAGCAGCGTAAGTGGGGACTACGGTGGCTACACCTTC.

The chain joins TRBV6-1 to TRBJ2-5; possibly TRBD2 for D (6 bases). The CDR3 spans 13 residues. V lost 11 bases to trimming and J lost 3 bases, with 16 bases between them. Per germline, CDR1 MNHNS and CDR2 SASEGT. The CDR3 DNA is TGTGCCTCTCGGCCGGCGGGGAAAGAGACCCAGTACTTC. It yields the protein CASRPAGKETQYF.

This clone appeared once. The chain employs TRBV7-2 and TRBJ2-7, with 7 positions matching TRBD1. CDR1 SGHTA and CDR2 FQGNSA come from the germline V gene. V shed 3 bases and J 0 bases; nucleotides not matched to a gene: 2. There are 14 residues in the CDR3. CDR3 region: CASSFGTASYEQYF. In nucleotides, the CDR3 is TGTGCCAGCAGCTTCGGGACAGCCTCCTACGAGCAGTACTTC.